Here is one T cell receptor beta chain with its context. What it recognizes is unknown. This record comes from a study of cytomegalovirus exposure and HLA in healthy donors. Trimming removed 2 bases from V and 5 bases from J; junction bases left unmatched: 5. Germline lookup yields CDR1 MRHNA and CDR2 SNTAGT. This CDR3 has 15 residues. Study conclusions and caveats: A later analysis linked around 15,000 TCR beta sequences to HLA alleles at 0.05 false discovery rate. TCR beta chains numbering some 160 were designated cytomegalovirus-associated. TCR beta V segments were, for the most part, productive about 90% or about 30% of the time in an earlier analysis.

60 Vbeta and 13 Jbeta primers were used in PCR. Sequenced by immunoSEQ multiplex PCR; TCRdb stores in-frame clones only, minus some. This repertoire shows 150,000 to 200,000 clones, 65% to 75% found once; its top ten account for approximately 1.6%. What was sequenced was PBMCs. This clonotype was sampled from a girl aged 10-17 years in good health and CMV-seronegative. The genes are TRBV6-4 and TRBJ1-3; 8 bases match TRBD1. The CDR3 spells CASSDPRTGRNTIYF. CDR3 nucleotides: TGTGCCAGCAGTGACCCGAGGACAGGGCGAAACACCATATATTTT.